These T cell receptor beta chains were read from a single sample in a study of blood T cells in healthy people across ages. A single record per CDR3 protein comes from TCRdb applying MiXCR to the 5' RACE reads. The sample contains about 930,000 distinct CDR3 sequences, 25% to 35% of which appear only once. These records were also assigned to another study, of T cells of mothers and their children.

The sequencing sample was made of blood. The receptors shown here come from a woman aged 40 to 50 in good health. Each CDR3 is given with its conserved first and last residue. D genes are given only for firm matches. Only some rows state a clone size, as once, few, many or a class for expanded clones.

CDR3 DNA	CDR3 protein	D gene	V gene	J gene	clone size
TGTGCCAGCAGCCTCGGACAGGGGTGGACGCAGTATTTT	CASSLGQGWTQYF	TRBD1	TRBV12-3/TRBV12-4	TRBJ2-3	.
TGTGCCAGCAGTTCCGGACAGGGAAGGTACTTC	CASSSGQGRYF	TRBD1	TRBV28	TRBJ2-5	many
TGTGCCAGCAGCTTTAGGGTAGCGGGGGCTTACAATGAGCAGTACTTC	CASSFRVAGAYNEQYF	TRBD2	TRBV7-2	TRBJ2-5	few
TGTGCCAGCAGCCCGACCAGGTGGGGCTGGGAGCAGTACTTC	CASSPTRWGWEQYF	.	TRBV7-2	TRBJ2-7	.
TGTGCCAGCACCTCGTCCCCGAACGGCGATAATGGCTACACCTTC	CASTSSPNGDNGYTF	.	TRBV28	TRBJ1-2	.
TGTGCCAGCAGCTTATCTAGCGGGCGCCCTATGACGTTCTTC	CASSLSSGRPMTFF	TRBD2	TRBV7-2	TRBJ2-1	few
TGCAGCGCGCTGGACATCGAAGAGACCCAGTACTTC	CSALDIEETQYF	.	TRBV29-1	TRBJ2-5	.
TGTGCCATCAGTCCAGGACAGTCGTCTAGCACAGATACGCAGTATTTT	CAISPGQSSSTDTQYF	.	TRBV10-3	TRBJ2-3	.
TGCAGTGCTAGAGATCTAAGCGGGGGGTCCTACAATGAGCAGTTCTTC	CSARDLSGGSYNEQFF	TRBD2	TRBV20-1	TRBJ2-1	few
TGTGCCAGCAGTTACGGCAGGGGATATGAGCAGTTCTTC	CASSYGRGYEQFF	.	TRBV6-2/TRBV6-3	TRBJ2-1	.
TGTGCCAGCAGCTCCGTGGGGGGGACATATGGCTACACCTTC	CASSSVGGTYGYTF	.	TRBV11-1	TRBJ1-2	.
TGTGCCAGCAGCAGAGACCCCCCCGCCAACACAGATACGCAGTATTTT	CASSRDPPANTDTQYF	.	TRBV7-2	TRBJ2-3	.
TGCGCCAGCAGCATTGGACAGGGGCTAAACACAGATACGCAGTATTTT	CASSIGQGLNTDTQYF	TRBD1	TRBV5-1	TRBJ2-3	.
TGTGCCAGCAGCTCTACGGACGGACTCCGGTACTCTTACAATGAGCAGTTCTTC	CASSSTDGLRYSYNEQFF	.	TRBV6-1	TRBJ2-1	.